This entry describes one TCR beta chain. Its antigen is unidentified. The source of the sample is a study of radiation and T cells in renal cell carcinoma. Treatment specified: 15 Gy SBRT to primary tumor, nephrectomy 4 weeks later. Overall study findings and caveats: Dominant CDR3 motifs occupied more repertoire in irradiated than control tumors. Intratumoral heterogeneity was not captured in these 0.95 to 1 g regions. No pretreatment tumor biopsies were available for baseline clonotypes. In blood, top tumor clones expanded by 2 weeks, shrinking by 4.

The CDR3 is 16 amino acids. J lost 4 bases, V lost 3 bases, and 6 bases had no gene match. Germline CDR1 and CDR2: MNHEY and SMNVEV (reference sequence). TCRdb keeps only in-frame clones here, not all; method: immunoSEQ multiplex PCR. This sample yields approximately 20,000 clones, of which less than 65% are seen a single time; around 13% belongs to the top ten. This material consisted of tumor tissue, taken from a patient whose treatment included radiotherapy and nephrectomy. The receptor's source is a woman in her sixties or seventies with renal cell carcinoma. The genes are TRBV27 and TRBJ2-1, with TRBD2 identical over 10 bases. CDR3 loop: CASSLWSGGAYNEQFF. The CDR3 coding sequence is TGTGCCAGCAGTTTGTGGAGCGGGGGGGCTTACAATGAGCAGTTCTTC.